These T cell receptor beta chains were read from a single sample in a study of blood T cell repertoires in COVID-19. Data came from immunoSEQ multiplex PCR; TCRdb stores just in-frame clones and leaves some out. The table shows approximately 140,000 clones, with about four fifths occurring only once. The sequenced material came from peripheral blood. The receptors were gathered from a human donor in a cohort sampled during active COVID-19. Both conserved end residues are part of each CDR3. Fields, in order: clone size, V gene, D gene, J gene, CDR3 DNA, CDR3 protein. The D gene is left open where the match is weak. Clone size is given for some rows only: seen once, a few or many times, or a class if the clone is expanded.

clone_size: -
v_call: TRBV6-5
d_call: -
j_call: TRBJ1-3
cdr3_nt: TGTGCCAGCACTGCGGGACGTAACTCTGGAAACACCATATATTTT
cdr3_aa: CASTAGRNSGNTIYF

clone_size: once
v_call: TRBV7-2
d_call: -
j_call: TRBJ1-5
cdr3_nt: TGTGCCAGCAGCTTATACTCCGTGTCGACAGTCAGTAATCAGCCCCAGCATTTT
cdr3_aa: CASSLYSVSTVSNQPQHF

clone_size: -
v_call: TRBV19
d_call: -
j_call: TRBJ1-2
cdr3_nt: TGTGCCAGTAGTATAGATCACGGCGTGGGAGACTATGGCTACACCTTC
cdr3_aa: CASSIDHGVGDYGYTF

clone_size: -
v_call: TRBV19
d_call: -
j_call: TRBJ1-5
cdr3_nt: TGTGCCAGTAGCAGACAAGCCCAACCAGAACAGCCCCAGCATTTT
cdr3_aa: CASSRQAQPEQPQHF

clone_size: -
v_call: TRBV27
d_call: -
j_call: TRBJ2-2
cdr3_nt: TGTGCCAGCCGGAAGGAGATCGACACCGGGGAGCTGTTTTTT
cdr3_aa: CASRKEIDTGELFF

clone_size: -
v_call: TRBV3-1/TRBV3-2
d_call: -
j_call: TRBJ2-1
cdr3_nt: TGTGCCAGCAGCCTCCAAATTGCTCTCGGGAATGAGCAGTTCTTC
cdr3_aa: CASSLQIALGNEQFF

clone_size: -
v_call: TRBV28
d_call: TRBD2
j_call: TRBJ2-7
cdr3_nt: TGTGCCAGCAGTGAGACTAGCGGATTTATCGAGCAGTACTTC
cdr3_aa: CASSETSGFIEQYF

clone_size: -
v_call: TRBV28
d_call: -
j_call: TRBJ1-2
cdr3_nt: TGTGCCAGCAGTTTGACCTTCGGGCGGGCACAGGGAAATGGCTACACCTTC
cdr3_aa: CASSLTFGRAQGNGYTF

clone_size: -
v_call: TRBV18
d_call: TRBD2
j_call: TRBJ2-1
cdr3_nt: TGTGCCAGCTCCTCCTCCCGGGGGGATGAGCAGTTCTTC
cdr3_aa: CASSSSRGDEQFF

clone_size: -
v_call: TRBV10-3
d_call: TRBD1
j_call: TRBJ1-2
cdr3_nt: TGTGCCATCAGTGAGGCGACAGGGGTTGGAGGCTACACCTTC
cdr3_aa: CAISEATGVGGYTF

clone_size: -
v_call: TRBV7-2
d_call: TRBD2
j_call: TRBJ2-3
cdr3_nt: TGTGCCAGCAGCTCCCGTAAACTAGCGGGAGTTGTAGATACGCAGTATTTT
cdr3_aa: CASSSRKLAGVVDTQYF

clone_size: once
v_call: TRBV29-1
d_call: TRBD1
j_call: TRBJ2-5
cdr3_nt: TGCAGCGTTGGGGGGCAGGGGGCGTATCAGACCCAGTACTTC
cdr3_aa: CSVGGQGAYQTQYF

clone_size: -
v_call: TRBV19
d_call: -
j_call: TRBJ1-1
cdr3_nt: TGTGCCAGTACGAAACAGGGATTTACTGAAGCTTTCTTT
cdr3_aa: CASTKQGFTEAFF

clone_size: -
v_call: TRBV7-3
d_call: TRBD1
j_call: TRBJ2-1
cdr3_nt: TGTGCCAGCGCCTGGGGACAGGGCTCCTACAATGAGCAGTTCTTC
cdr3_aa: CASAWGQGSYNEQFF

clone_size: -
v_call: TRBV25-1
d_call: -
j_call: TRBJ1-2
cdr3_nt: TGTGCCAGCAGTCATCGGACTGCGTATGGCTACACCTTC
cdr3_aa: CASSHRTAYGYTF

clone_size: once
v_call: TRBV19
d_call: TRBD2
j_call: TRBJ2-3
cdr3_nt: TGTGCCAGTAGTCGTGGGGGAGGGCGCACAGATACGCAGTATTTT
cdr3_aa: CASSRGGGRTDTQYF

clone_size: -
v_call: TRBV28
d_call: TRBD1
j_call: TRBJ2-2
cdr3_nt: TGTGCCAGCAGCGCATCACCGGGACAGGGTAGGCACGGGGAGCTGTTTTTT
cdr3_aa: CASSASPGQGRHGELFF

clone_size: once
v_call: TRBV9
d_call: TRBD2
j_call: TRBJ2-1
cdr3_nt: TGTGCCAGCAGCGCATACATAGCGGGAGGGCCAGACAATGAGCAGTTCTTC
cdr3_aa: CASSAYIAGGPDNEQFF

clone_size: -
v_call: TRBV28
d_call: -
j_call: TRBJ1-1
cdr3_nt: TGTGCCAGCAGCCCCTATCGACAGGTGAACACTGAAGCTTTCTTT
cdr3_aa: CASSPYRQVNTEAFF

clone_size: -
v_call: TRBV5-8
d_call: -
j_call: TRBJ2-5
cdr3_nt: TGTGCCAGCAGCTTGTTGGGGGGTCAAGGGACCCAGTACTTC
cdr3_aa: CASSLLGGQGTQYF

clone_size: -
v_call: TRBV4-1
d_call: -
j_call: TRBJ2-5
cdr3_nt: TGCGCCAGCAGCCAAGATCGGACAGCATCCCAAGAGACCCAGTACTTC
cdr3_aa: CASSQDRTASQETQYF

clone_size: -
v_call: TRBV4-1
d_call: TRBD1
j_call: TRBJ2-3
cdr3_nt: TGCGCCAGCAGCCAGCAGACAGGGAACGAAATCACAGATACGCAGTATTTT
cdr3_aa: CASSQQTGNEITDTQYF

clone_size: few
v_call: TRBV28
d_call: -
j_call: TRBJ1-1
cdr3_nt: TGTGCCAGCATCGCGGACACTGAAGCTTTCTTT
cdr3_aa: CASIADTEAFF

clone_size: -
v_call: TRBV6-2/TRBV6-3
d_call: TRBD2
j_call: TRBJ2-7
cdr3_nt: TGTGCCAGCAGTTGGGTGAGCGGGAGGGCCAGGTCCTACGAGCAGTACTTC
cdr3_aa: CASSWVSGRARSYEQYF